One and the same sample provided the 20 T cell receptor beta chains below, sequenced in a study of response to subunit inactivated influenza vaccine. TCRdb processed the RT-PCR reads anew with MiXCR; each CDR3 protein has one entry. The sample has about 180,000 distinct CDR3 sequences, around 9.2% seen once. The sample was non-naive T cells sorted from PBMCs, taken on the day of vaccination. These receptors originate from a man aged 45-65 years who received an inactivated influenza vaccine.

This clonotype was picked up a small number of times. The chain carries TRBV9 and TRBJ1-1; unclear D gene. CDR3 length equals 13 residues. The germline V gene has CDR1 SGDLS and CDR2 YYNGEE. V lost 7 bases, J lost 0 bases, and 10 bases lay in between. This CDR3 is CASVGPLNTEAFF. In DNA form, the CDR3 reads TGTGCCAGCGTGGGCCCGCTGAACACTGAAGCTTTCTTT.

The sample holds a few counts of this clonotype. Here the CDR3 reads CASSSAGSYEQYF. Written as DNA, the CDR3 is TGTGCCAGCAGCTCCGCAGGGTCCTACGAGCAGTACTTC. This rearrangement joins TRBV7-9 to TRBJ2-7; possible D gene TRBD1, 5 bases. The germline CDR1 and CDR2 sequences are SEHNR and FQNEAQ (reference sequence). V dropped 4 bases and J dropped 1 base, with 8 bases sitting between them. CDR3 length: 13 residues.

The CDR3: CASSLANEQFF. In DNA form, the CDR3 reads TGTGCCAGCAGTTTGGCTAATGAGCAGTTCTTC. The rearrangement joins TRBV12-3 or TRBV12-4 to TRBJ2-1; the D is unclear. Trimming stripped 3 bases from V and 7 bases from J, with 4 bases between. The CDR3 consists of 11 residues.

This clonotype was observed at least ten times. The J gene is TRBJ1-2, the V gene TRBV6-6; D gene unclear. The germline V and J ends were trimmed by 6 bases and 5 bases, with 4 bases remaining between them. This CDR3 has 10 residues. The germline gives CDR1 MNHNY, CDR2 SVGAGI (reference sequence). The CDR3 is CASREYGYTF. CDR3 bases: TGTGCCAGCAGGGAATATGGCTACACCTTC.

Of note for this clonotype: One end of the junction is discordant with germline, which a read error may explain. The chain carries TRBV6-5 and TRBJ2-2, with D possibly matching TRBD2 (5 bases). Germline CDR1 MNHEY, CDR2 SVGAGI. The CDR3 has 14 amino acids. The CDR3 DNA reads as TGTGCCAGCAGTTACTCGGGCTTGTCCGGGGAGCTGGTTTTT. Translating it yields CASSYSGLSGELVF.

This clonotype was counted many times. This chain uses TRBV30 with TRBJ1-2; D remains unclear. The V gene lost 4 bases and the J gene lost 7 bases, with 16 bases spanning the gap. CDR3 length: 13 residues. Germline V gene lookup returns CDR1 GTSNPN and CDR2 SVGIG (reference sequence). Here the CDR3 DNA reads TGTGCCTGGACCGACGACGGGGTAGCTGGCTACACCTTC. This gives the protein CAWTDDGVAGYTF.

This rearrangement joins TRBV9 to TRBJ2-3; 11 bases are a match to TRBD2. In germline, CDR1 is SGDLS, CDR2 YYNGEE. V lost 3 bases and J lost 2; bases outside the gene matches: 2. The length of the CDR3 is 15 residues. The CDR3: CASSAGLADTDTQYF. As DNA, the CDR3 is TGTGCCAGCAGCGCGGGACTAGCGGACACAGATACGCAGTATTTT.

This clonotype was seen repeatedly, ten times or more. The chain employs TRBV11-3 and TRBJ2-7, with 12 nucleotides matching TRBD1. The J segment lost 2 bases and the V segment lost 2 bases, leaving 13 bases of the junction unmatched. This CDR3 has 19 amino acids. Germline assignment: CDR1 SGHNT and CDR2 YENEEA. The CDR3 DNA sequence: TGTGCCAGCAGCTTAAACCGGGGACAGGGGGCACAAAAAACCTACGAGCAGTACTTC. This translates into CASSLNRGQGAQKTYEQYF.

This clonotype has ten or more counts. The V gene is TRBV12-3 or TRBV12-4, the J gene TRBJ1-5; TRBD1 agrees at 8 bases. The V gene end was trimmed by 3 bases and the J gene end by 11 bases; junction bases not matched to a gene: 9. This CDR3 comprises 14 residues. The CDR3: CASSLGTGLSAQHF. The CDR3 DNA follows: TGTGCCAGCAGTTTGGGGACAGGTCTTTCGGCCCAGCATTTT.

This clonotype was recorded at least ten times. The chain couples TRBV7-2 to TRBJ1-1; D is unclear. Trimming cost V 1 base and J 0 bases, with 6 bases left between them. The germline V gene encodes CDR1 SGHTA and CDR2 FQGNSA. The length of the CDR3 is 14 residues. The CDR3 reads CASSLVRMNTEAFF. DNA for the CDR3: TGTGCCAGCAGCTTAGTCCGGATGAACACTGAAGCTTTCTTT.

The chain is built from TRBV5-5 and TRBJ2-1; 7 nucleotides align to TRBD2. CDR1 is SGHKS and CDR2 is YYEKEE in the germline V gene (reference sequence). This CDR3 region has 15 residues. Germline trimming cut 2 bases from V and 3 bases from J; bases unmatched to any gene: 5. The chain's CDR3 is CASSLSGLSYNEQFF. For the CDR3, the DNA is TGTGCCAGCAGCTTATCGGGACTAAGCTACAATGAGCAGTTCTTC.

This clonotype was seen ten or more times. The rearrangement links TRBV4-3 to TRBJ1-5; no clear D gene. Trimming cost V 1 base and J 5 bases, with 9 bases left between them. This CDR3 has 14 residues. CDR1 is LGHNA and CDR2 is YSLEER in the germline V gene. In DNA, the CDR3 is TGCGCCAGCAGCCAAGCGGGTTGGGATCAGCCCCAGCATTTT. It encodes CASSQAGWDQPQHF.

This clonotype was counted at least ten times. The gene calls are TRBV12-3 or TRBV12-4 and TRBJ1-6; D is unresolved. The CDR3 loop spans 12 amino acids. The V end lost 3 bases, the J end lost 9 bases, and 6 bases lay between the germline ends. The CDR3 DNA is TGTGCCAGCAGTTTTAGAGGTTCACCCCTCCACTTT. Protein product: CASSFRGSPLHF.

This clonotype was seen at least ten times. The CDR3 region has the DNA TGTGCCAGCAGCTTAGCCGGATTTGGGACAGGGGTCTCCTACGAGCAGTACTTC. This codes for CASSLAGFGTGVSYEQYF. The chain uses TRBV7-8 and TRBJ2-7; 10 bases are a match to TRBD1. V lost 0 bases and J lost 0; bases outside the gene matches: 8. This CDR3 spans 18 amino acids. Germline CDR1 reads SGHVS; CDR2 reads FQNEAQ.

The CDR3 sequence is CASSSTSSLFEQYF. The CDR3 nucleotides are TGTGCCAGCAGTTCAACCTCCTCCTTATTTGAGCAGTACTTC. The J gene is TRBJ2-7, the V gene TRBV28; the D is unclear. V was pared by 4 bases and J by 7 bases, with 17 bases between. Per germline, CDR1 MDHEN and CDR2 SYDVKM. The CDR3 loop spans 14 amino acids.

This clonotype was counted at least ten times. CDR3 nucleotide sequence: TGCAGCGTTGAACCGGGCTTTTACACTGAAGCTTTCTTT. The encoded protein is CSVEPGFYTEAFF. The chain recombines TRBV29-1 with TRBJ1-1; no firm D call. The CDR3 extends over 13 amino acids. Trimming stripped 2 bases from V and 3 bases from J, with 10 bases between. In germline, CDR1 is SQVTM, CDR2 ANQGSEA.

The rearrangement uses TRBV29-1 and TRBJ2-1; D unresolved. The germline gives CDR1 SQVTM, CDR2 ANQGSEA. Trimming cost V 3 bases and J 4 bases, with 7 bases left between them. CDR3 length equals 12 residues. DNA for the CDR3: TGCAGCGTTGATCTCGGATACAATGAGCAGTTCTTC. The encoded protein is CSVDLGYNEQFF.

The CDR3 loop is CATQAYPNYGYTF. The CDR3 coding sequence is TGTGCCACTCAGGCCTATCCCAACTATGGCTACACCTTC. The V gene is TRBV7-2, the J gene TRBJ1-2; D not resolved. The CDR3 totals 13 residues. Trimming left V 10 bases short and J 2 bases short, with 14 bases between. The germline CDR1 and CDR2 sequences are SGHTA and FQGNSA.

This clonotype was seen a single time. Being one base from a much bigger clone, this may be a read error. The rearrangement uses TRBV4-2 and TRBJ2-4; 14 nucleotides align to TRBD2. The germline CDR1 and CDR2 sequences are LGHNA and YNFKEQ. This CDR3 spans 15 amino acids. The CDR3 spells CTSSQEGLAGGIQYF. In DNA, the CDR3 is TGTACCAGCAGCCAAGAAGGACTAGCGGGAGGCATTCAGTACTTC.

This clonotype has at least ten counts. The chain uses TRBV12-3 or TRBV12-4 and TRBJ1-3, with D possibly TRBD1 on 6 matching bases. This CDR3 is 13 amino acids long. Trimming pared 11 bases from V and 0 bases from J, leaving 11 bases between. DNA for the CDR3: TGTGCCCTGGCCAGGGGCTCTGGAAACACCATATATTTT. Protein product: CALARGSGNTIYF.